This T cell receptor (beta chain) was observed in a study of neurological immune-mediated disorders (dated by TCRdb to about 2019). Regarding the study in general: Peripheral blood TCR-beta repertoires from patients with HTLV-I-associated myelopathy (HAM/TSP), patients with multiple sclerosis, and healthy controls were compared in the study using UMI-based sequencing. The approximately 110 TCR-beta libraries included longitudinal samples, technical triplicates and paired sorted CD4+ and CD8+ T-cell subsets alongside PBMC samples. The cohort included about 70 subjects: some 14 with HAM/TSP, about 34 with multiple sclerosis, and around 20 healthy controls. Longitudinal HAM/TSP donors and healthy donors each had 3 time-points at intervals of about 3-45 months.

Per the publication, the time point label means: longitudinal time-point 2. For the unsorted PBMC libraries, 2 million PBMCs were stored in RNAlater at -80 degrees C until RNA extraction and were used to generate the libraries. PBMCs were separated from peripheral blood using Ficoll-Hypaque density gradient centrifugation and then cryopreserved in liquid nitrogen. In the case of this clonotype: The antigen this receptor binds is unknown. One end of the junction is discordant with germline, which a read error may explain.

cDNA was synthesized by template-switch 5'RACE using a primer carrying a 10-nucleotide random unique molecular identifier by which each TCR transcript was tagged. Over 180 million TCR-beta sequences, covering 15-18 subjects, were produced in each sequencing run. The RNeasy kit was used for extraction of total RNA. TCR-beta VDJ regions were amplified with primers for the TCR constant region and the 5'RACE anchor, using the KAPA Real-time Library Amplification kit. Sample indexes and Illumina adaptors were added in a first PCR, after which library yield was increased in a second PCR. After Ampure bead purification, the TCR product of roughly 650 bp was size-selected on a 2% E-gel SizeSelection system. Before pooling, library quality was assessed on a Bioanalyzer, concentration was determined with Qubit, and library quantification was performed with the Kapa Library Quantification kit. An Illumina HiSeq 2500 was used to sequence the libraries paired-end at 2 x 150 bp. To increase sequence diversity, roughly 24-32% phiX was spiked into each library pool. As for the authors' bioinformatics: The quality-filtered reads were processed with the UMI-based MiGEC pipeline, whose error correction step removed more than 80% of the raw TCR sequences. IMGT germline references were used for aligning VDJ genes, and each clonotype was defined as a unique CDR3 amino acid sequence together with its V-J genes. Clonal expansion, Shannon diversity and CDR3 relatedness were evaluated with VDJtools (CalcPairwiseDistances, ClusterSamples), while phylogenetic trees were built in CLCbio workbench. Using coefficient-of-variation modelling across technical triplicates, the study counted a clone as expanded if it had at least 8 unique UMIs. Using fastp at Q25 and MiXCR, TCRdb reprocessed the public reads and kept productive beta chains. Every entry covers one CDR3 protein and lists the most common genes and DNA from its rows. V and J calls and clone size were set by TCRdb, not the authors. This sample holds some 87,000 distinct CDR3 sequences; approximately 13% were observed only once. The ten biggest clones cover around 5.3% of the sample.

Broader findings and caveats from the paper: Expanded clones from different subjects shared no identical CDR3 amino acid sequences, which suggests that TCR-beta repertoires were private in all groups. TCR clonal expansion was greatest in HAM/TSP patients and smallest in MS patients, who ranked below even healthy controls.

CDR3 length: 12 amino acids, cysteine to phenylalanine. The only DNA kept is the CDR3, 36 bases in frame from the first base. Via the germline V gene (reference sequence), CDR1 is DFQATT and CDR2 SNEGSKA. Sequences were obtained from PBMCs. The clonotype originates from a female donor with HTLV-1-associated myelopathy (HAM/TSP). This chain is built from TRBV20-1 and TRBJ1-6; the D gene is unclear. CDR3 protein: CSASKGNSPRHF. The nucleotide sequence is TGCAGTGCTAGTAAGGGTAATTCACCCCGCCACTTT.